These 26 T cell receptor beta chains came from one sample sequenced in a study of blood T cell repertoires in COVID-19. Repertoires were generated with immunoSEQ multiplex PCR, while TCRdb's copy carries only in-frame clones and drops some. This repertoire shows 50,000 or so clones, approximately 79% found once; its top ten account for roughly 27%. The material sequenced was peripheral blood. The receptors were sampled from a man between 70 and 80 years old with acute or convalescent COVID-19.

The chain recombines TRBV19 with TRBJ1-5, with 8 nucleotides matching TRBD1. The germline CDR1 and CDR2 sequences are LNHDA and SQIVND (reference sequence). V dropped 2 bases and J dropped 7; count of bases not matched to a gene: 7. The length of the CDR3 is 15 residues. The CDR3 DNA reads TGTGCCAGTAGTATAATGTTGGCAGGGGGCCAGCCCCAGCATTTT. This encodes CASSIMLAGGQPQHF. Looking up the rest from reference TRBV19 and TRBJ1-5 gives the full variable domain: DGGITQSPKYLFRKEGQNVTLSCEQNLNHDAMYWYRQDPGQGLRLIYYSQIVNDFQKGDIAEGYSVSREKKESFPLTVTSAQKNPTAFYLCASSIMLAGGQPQHFGDGTRLSIL.

The rearrangement uses TRBV28 and TRBJ1-2; 7 nucleotides agree with TRBD1. This CDR3 has 14 amino acids. The trim removed 6 bases at V and 7 bases at J, leaving 11 bases unmatched. CDR1 is MDHEN, CDR2 SYDVKM, per germline. The chain's CDR3 is CASRDRTEVGGYTF. The CDR3, as DNA: TGTGCCAGCAGGGACAGGACTGAGGTGGGTGGCTACACCTTC.

This chain connects TRBV7-3 to TRBJ2-2, with TRBD2 as a possible D gene (6 bases). V gave up 1 base and J gave up 2 bases, with 8 bases separating them. Germline CDR1 is SGHTA and CDR2 is FQGTGA. The CDR3 is 15 residues long. The DNA of the CDR3 is TGTGCCAGCAGCTTAAGCGGGATTAACACCGGGGAGCTGTTTTTT. Translated: CASSLSGINTGELFF.

CDR3 coding DNA: TGTGCCAGTAACCCAGGGAACACCGGGGAGCTGTTTTTT. This gives the protein CASNPGNTGELFF. The V gene is TRBV19, the J gene TRBJ2-2; no definite D call. CDR3 length: 13 amino acids. Trimming shortened V by 7 bases and J by 1 base, and 7 bases separated the two germline ends. The germline gives CDR1 LNHDA, CDR2 SQIVND (reference sequence). Looking up the rest from reference TRBV19 and TRBJ2-2 gives the full variable domain: DGGITQSPKYLFRKEGQNVTLSCEQNLNHDAMYWYRQDPGQGLRLIYYSQIVNDFQKGDIAEGYSVSREKKESFPLTVTSAQKNPTAFYLCASNPGNTGELFFGEGSRLTVL.

The chain combines TRBV30 with TRBJ1-2; maybe TRBD1 (6 bases). This CDR3 region has 13 residues. Trimming cost V 1 base and J 6 bases, with 12 bases left between them. Germline lookup yields CDR1 GTSNPN and CDR2 SVGIG (reference sequence). The DNA of the CDR3 is TGTGCCTGGAGTGCTTACAGGGCTAATGGCTACACCTTC. Amino acid sequence: CAWSAYRANGYTF.

The V and J genes are TRBV5-4 and TRBJ2-1; TRBD2 matches at 7 bases. CDR1 SGHNT and CDR2 YYREEE come from the germline V gene (reference sequence). The CDR3 consists of 12 residues. With 6 bases clipped from V and 4 bases from J, the junction kept 1 base outside the gene matches. The CDR3 nucleotides are TGTGCCAGCACTAGCGGATACAATGAGCAGTTCTTC. This translates into CASTSGYNEQFF.

The chain is built from TRBV5-4 and TRBJ2-7; TRBD2 agrees at 8 bases. Losses at the gene ends were 6 bases for V and 5 bases for J; bases not matched to a gene: 10. The CDR3 loop spans 14 amino acids. Germline loops: CDR1 SGHNT, CDR2 YYREEE (reference sequence). The CDR3 bases are TGTGCCAGCAACACCGGGGGGGGAATCCACGAGCAGTACTTC. Its protein product is CASNTGGGIHEQYF.

V and J are TRBV7-3 and TRBJ1-1; D gene ambiguous. Germline CDR1 SGHTA, CDR2 FQGTGA. The CDR3 runs 11 residues. V was pared by 8 bases and J by 1 base, with 5 bases between. The CDR3 coding sequence is TGTGCCAGCCAGAAGAACACTGAAGCTTTCTTT. The encoded protein is CASQKNTEAFF. Complete variable domain (other parts from reference TRBV7-3 and TRBJ1-1): GAGVSQTPSNKVTEKGKYVELRCDPISGHTALYWYRQSLGQGPEFLIYFQGTGAADDSGLPNDRFFAVRPEGSVSTLKIQRTERGDSAVYLCASQKNTEAFFGQGTRLTVV.

The J gene is TRBJ2-5, the V gene TRBV6-5, with D perhaps TRBD2 (5 bases). This CDR3 comprises 12 residues. Germline CDR1 and CDR2: MNHEY and SVGAGI. Trimming cost V 7 bases and J 3 bases, with 9 bases left between them. Written as DNA, the CDR3 is TGTGCCAGCATTGGGGAGAAAGAGACCCAGTACTTC. Translation gives CASIGEKETQYF.

The chain is built from TRBV30 and TRBJ2-3; TRBD2 aligns across 7 bases. Germline V gene data show CDR1 as GTSNPN and CDR2 as SVGIG (reference sequence). J gave up 6 bases and V 4 bases, and 13 bases lay outside the gene matches. This CDR3 comprises 15 residues. The CDR3 DNA reads TGTGCCTGGAAAGCGGGGATAACGAGGGGTGATACGCAGTATTTT. This codes for CAWKAGITRGDTQYF.

The chain couples TRBV6-4 to TRBJ2-3; TRBD2 matches at 13 bases. CDR3 size: 16 residues. Germline assignment: CDR1 MRHNA and CDR2 SNTAGT. Trimming removed 5 bases from V and 4 bases from J; junction bases left unmatched: 6. The CDR3 coding sequence is TGTGCCAGCAGTCCGTTTACTAGCGGGGGGGCAGATACGCAGTATTTT. Protein product: CASSPFTSGGADTQYF.

V and J are TRBV7-2 and TRBJ2-1, with 7 bases identical to TRBD2. V lost 5 bases and J lost 3; bases outside the gene matches: 4. The CDR3 contains 14 residues. CDR1 is SGHTA, CDR2 FQGNSA, per germline. In nucleotides, the CDR3 is TGTGCCAGCAGCACCCGGACTAGCTACAATGAGCAGTTCTTC. It is translated as CASSTRTSYNEQFF.

The rearrangement links TRBV29-1 to TRBJ2-7, with D possibly TRBD1 on 5 matching bases. Trimming pared 4 bases from V and 0 bases from J, leaving 10 bases between. Germline assignment: CDR1 SQVTM and CDR2 ANQGSEA. This CDR3 is built from 13 residues. The CDR3 DNA follows: TGCAGCGTTGGGGGCAGGAGCTCCTACGAGCAGTACTTC. Protein sequence: CSVGGRSSYEQYF.

The rearrangement links TRBV10-3 to TRBJ1-2; D possibly corresponds to TRBD1 (6 bases). V lost 4 bases and J lost 6, with 9 bases in between. This CDR3 has 12 amino acids. Germline CDR1 and CDR2: ENHRY and SYGVKD. CDR3 in amino acids: CAISGQEDGYTF. The DNA for the CDR3 is TGTGCCATCAGTGGACAGGAGGATGGCTACACCTTC.

The chain combines TRBV7-8 with TRBJ2-7; D possibly corresponds to TRBD1 (6 bases). Trimming took 2 bases from V and 6 from J, leaving 11 bases between them. The germline V gene encodes CDR1 SGHVS and CDR2 FQNEAQ. CDR3 length: 13 residues. CDR3 DNA: TGTGCCAGCAGCTTATCGAACAGGGTCGAGCAGTACTTC. It translates to CASSLSNRVEQYF. Filled out from reference TRBV7-8 and TRBJ2-7, the complete variable domain reads GAGVSQSPRYKVAKRGQDVALRCDPISGHVSLFWYQQALGQGPEFLTYFQNEAQLDKSGLPSDRFFAERPEGSVSTLKIQRTQQEDSAVYLCASSLSNRVEQYFGPGTRLTVT.

The chain combines TRBV27 with TRBJ1-2, with D possibly matching TRBD1 (6 bases). This CDR3 comprises 14 residues. V lost 0 bases and J lost 6, with 11 bases in between. Germline CDR1 reads MNHEY; CDR2 reads SMNVEV (reference sequence). The CDR3 DNA follows: TGTGCCAGCAGTTTATCATCGGGGGGCGATGGCTACACCTTC. Translated, it gives CASSLSSGGDGYTF.

The chain employs TRBV29-1 and TRBJ1-2; 7 nucleotides line up with TRBD1. From germline, CDR1 is SQVTM and CDR2 ANQGSEA. CDR3 size: 12 residues. The V and J ends lost 7 bases and 3 bases, in that order; junction bases with no gene match: 5. The CDR3 protein is CSGQGGDYGYTF. The CDR3 DNA reads TGCAGCGGACAGGGCGGGGACTATGGCTACACCTTC. Combining the CDR3 with reference TRBV29-1 and TRBJ1-2 gives the whole variable domain SAVISQKPSRDICQRGTSLTIQCQVDSQVTMMFWYRQQPGQSLTLIATANQGSEATYESGFVIDKFPISRPNLTFSTLTVSNMSPEDSSIYLCSGQGGDYGYTFGSGTRLTVV.

The chain combines TRBV5-6 with TRBJ2-2; weak D call: TRBD1 (6 bases). The V gene lost 0 bases and the J gene lost 0 bases, with 9 bases spanning the gap. The CDR3 has 16 residues. Germline CDR1 SGHDT, CDR2 YYEEEE. CDR3 in amino acids: CASSLGDIPNTGELFF. The DNA of the CDR3 is TGTGCCAGCAGCTTGGGGGACATTCCGAACACCGGGGAGCTGTTTTTT. The full variable domain, its missing parts supplied by reference TRBV5-6 and TRBJ2-2, is DAGVTQSPTHLIKTRGQQVTLRCSPKSGHDTVSWYQQALGQGPQFIFQYYEEEERQRGNFPDRFSGHQFPNYSSELNVNALLLGDSALYLCASSLGDIPNTGELFFGEGSRLTVL.

This sequence joins TRBV12-5 and TRBJ2-7; 12 bases fit TRBD1. This CDR3 has 15 residues. The trim removed 4 bases at V and 5 bases at J, leaving 6 bases unmatched. Per germline, CDR1 LGHNT and CDR2 FRNRAP. The CDR3 DNA follows: TGTGCTAGTGGTTCCGGGACAGGGGGCTTCCACGAGCAGTACTTC. Residues: CASGSGTGGFHEQYF.

The chain has TRBV6-5 and TRBJ2-7; 8 bases match TRBD2. This CDR3 is 14 amino acids long. Unmatched junction bases numbered 7, after V lost 6 bases and J lost 3 bases. The germline V gene has CDR1 MNHEY and CDR2 SVGAGI. CDR3: CASRLGLDGYEQYF. The CDR3, as DNA: TGTGCCAGCAGATTGGGACTAGATGGCTACGAGCAGTACTTC.

CDR3 amino acids: CASSLAFTGELFF. Written as DNA, the CDR3 is TGCGCCAGCAGCTTGGCATTCACCGGGGAGCTGTTTTTT. The V and J genes are TRBV5-1 and TRBJ2-2, with D hard to call. The CDR3 contains 13 residues. Germline V CDR1 and CDR2: SGHRS, YFSETQ. Trimming took off 0 bases at V and 4 bases at J, with 4 bases between the two ends.

This rearrangement joins TRBV7-8 to TRBJ1-3; D unresolved. The V and J ends lost 2 bases and 8 bases respectively, with 10 bases between them. Per the germline V gene, CDR1 is SGHVS and CDR2 is FQNEAQ. CDR3 length: 13 residues. The CDR3 DNA sequence: TGTGCCAGCAGCTTACCAAACGGGGACACCATATATTTT. It translates to CASSLPNGDTIYF.

This chain joins TRBV30 and TRBJ2-7, with 7 positions matching TRBD2. Germline-derived CDR1 and CDR2 are GTSNPN and SVGIG (reference sequence). CDR3 size: 13 residues. V dropped 5 bases and J dropped 2; count of bases not matched to a gene: 6. CDR3 residues: CAWETSRTYEQYF. CDR3 in DNA: TGTGCCTGGGAGACTAGCAGGACCTACGAGCAGTACTTC.

V gene TRBV5-4 combines with J gene TRBJ2-2, with D possibly matching TRBD2 (6 bases). The CDR3 extends over 12 amino acids. CDR1 and CDR2 from the germline V gene are SGHNT and YYREEE (reference sequence). Trimming stripped 8 bases from V and 4 bases from J, with 9 bases between. The CDR3 nucleotides are TGTGCCAGTGCCGGGGGCACCGGGGAGCTGTTTTTT. It is translated as CASAGGTGELFF.

V is TRBV5-1 and J is TRBJ2-1; 9 bases fit TRBD1. V trimming: 4 bases; J trimming: 6 bases; junction bases outside the gene matches: 11. CDR1 SGHRS and CDR2 YFSETQ come from the germline V gene. CDR3 length: 16 amino acids. CDR3 sequence: CASSKTGQGGFNEQFF. CDR3 coding DNA: TGCGCCAGCAGCAAAACGGGACAGGGCGGATTCAATGAGCAGTTCTTC.

The V call is TRBV7-9, the J call TRBJ1-6, with D hard to call. Trimming stripped 8 bases from V and 10 bases from J, with 12 bases between. Germline V CDR1 and CDR2: SEHNR, FQNEAQ (reference sequence). This CDR3 is 12 amino acids long. As DNA, the CDR3 is TGTGCCAGCTCCTCTCCCCTCTCACCCCTCCACTTT. Its translation: CASSSPLSPLHF.